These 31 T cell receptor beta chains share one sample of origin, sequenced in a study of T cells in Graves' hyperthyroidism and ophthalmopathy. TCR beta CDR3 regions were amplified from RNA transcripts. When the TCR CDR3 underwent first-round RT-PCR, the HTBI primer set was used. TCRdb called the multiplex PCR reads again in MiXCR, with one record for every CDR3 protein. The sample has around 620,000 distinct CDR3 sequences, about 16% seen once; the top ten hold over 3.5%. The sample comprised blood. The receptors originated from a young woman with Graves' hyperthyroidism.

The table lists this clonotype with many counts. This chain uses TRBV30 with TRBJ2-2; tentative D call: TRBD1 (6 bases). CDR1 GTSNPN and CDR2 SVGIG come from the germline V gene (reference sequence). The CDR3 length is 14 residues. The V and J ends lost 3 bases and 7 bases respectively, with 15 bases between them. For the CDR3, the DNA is TGTGCCTGGAGCGCTAACAGGGAGTTCGGGGAGCTGTTTTTT. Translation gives CAWSANREFGELFF. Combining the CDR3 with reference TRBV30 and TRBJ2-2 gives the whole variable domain SQTIHQWPATLVQPVGSPLSLECTVEGTSNPNLYWYRQAAGRGLQLLFYSVGIGQISSEVPQNLSASRPQDRQFILSSKKLLLSDSGFYLCAWSANREFGELFFGEGSRLTVL.

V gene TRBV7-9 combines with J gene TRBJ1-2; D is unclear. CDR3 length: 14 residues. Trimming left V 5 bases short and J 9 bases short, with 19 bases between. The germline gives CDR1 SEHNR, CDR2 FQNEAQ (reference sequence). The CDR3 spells CASSPWARVRRYTF. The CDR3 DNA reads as TGTGCCAGCAGCCCTTGGGCGAGGGTCAGGCGCTACACCTTC.

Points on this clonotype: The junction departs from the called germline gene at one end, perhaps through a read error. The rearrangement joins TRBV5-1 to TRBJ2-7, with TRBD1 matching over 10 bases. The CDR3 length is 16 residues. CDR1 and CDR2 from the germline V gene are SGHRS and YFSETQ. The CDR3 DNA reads TGTGCCAGCAGCTTGGGGGGACAGGGGTCCTCCTACGAGCAGTACTTC. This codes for CASSLGGQGSSYEQYF.

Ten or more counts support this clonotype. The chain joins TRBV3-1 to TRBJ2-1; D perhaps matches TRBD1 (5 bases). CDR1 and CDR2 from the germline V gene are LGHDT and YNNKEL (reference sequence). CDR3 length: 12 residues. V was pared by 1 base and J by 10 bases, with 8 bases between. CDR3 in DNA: TGTGCCAGCAGCCAAGGGACAATCGAGCAGTTCTTC. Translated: CASSQGTIEQFF.

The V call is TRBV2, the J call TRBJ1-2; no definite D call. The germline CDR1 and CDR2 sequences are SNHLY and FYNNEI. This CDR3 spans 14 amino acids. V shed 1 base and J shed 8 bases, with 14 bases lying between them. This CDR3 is CASSEGLGLGGYTF. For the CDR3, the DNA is TGTGCCAGCAGTGAAGGATTAGGTCTGGGCGGCTACACCTTC.

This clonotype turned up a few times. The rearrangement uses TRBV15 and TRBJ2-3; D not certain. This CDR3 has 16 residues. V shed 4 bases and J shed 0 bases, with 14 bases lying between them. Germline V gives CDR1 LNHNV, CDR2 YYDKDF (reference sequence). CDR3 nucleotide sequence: TGTGCCACCAGCATCAATCGGGCGCCGAGCACAGATACGCAGTATTTT. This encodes CATSINRAPSTDTQYF.

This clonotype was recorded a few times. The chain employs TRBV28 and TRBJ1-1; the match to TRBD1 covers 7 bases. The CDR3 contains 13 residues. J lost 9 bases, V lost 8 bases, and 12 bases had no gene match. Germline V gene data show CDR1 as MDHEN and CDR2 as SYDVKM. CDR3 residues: CASGQGGALKAFF. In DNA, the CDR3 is TGTGCCAGCGGTCAGGGGGGGGCCCTGAAAGCTTTCTTT.

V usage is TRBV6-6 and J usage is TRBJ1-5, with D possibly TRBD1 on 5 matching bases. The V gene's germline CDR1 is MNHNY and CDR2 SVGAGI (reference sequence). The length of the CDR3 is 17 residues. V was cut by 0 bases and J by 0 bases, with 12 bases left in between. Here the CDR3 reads CASSYSLGGYSNQPQHF. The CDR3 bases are TGTGCCAGCAGTTACTCACTGGGGGGTTATAGCAATCAGCCCCAGCATTTT.

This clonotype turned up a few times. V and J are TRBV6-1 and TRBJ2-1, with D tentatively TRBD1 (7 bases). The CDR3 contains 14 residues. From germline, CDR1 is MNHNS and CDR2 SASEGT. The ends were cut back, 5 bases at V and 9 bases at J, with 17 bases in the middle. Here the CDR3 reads CASSSSYRGGEQFF. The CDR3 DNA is TGTGCCAGCAGTTCATCCTACAGGGGAGGTGAGCAGTTCTTC.

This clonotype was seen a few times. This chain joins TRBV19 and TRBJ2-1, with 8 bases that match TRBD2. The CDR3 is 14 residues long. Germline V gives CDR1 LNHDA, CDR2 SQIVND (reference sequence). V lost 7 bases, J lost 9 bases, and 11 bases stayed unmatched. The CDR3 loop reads CASMGLRAGGEQFF. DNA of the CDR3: TGTGCCAGTATGGGTCTTAGGGCGGGAGGTGAGCAGTTCTTC.

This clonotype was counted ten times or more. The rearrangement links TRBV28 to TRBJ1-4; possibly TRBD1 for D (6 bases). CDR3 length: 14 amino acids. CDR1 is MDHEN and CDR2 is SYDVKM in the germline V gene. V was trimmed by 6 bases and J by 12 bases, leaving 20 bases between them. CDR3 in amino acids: CASRRANYPGELFF. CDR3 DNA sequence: TGTGCCAGCAGACGAGCGAACTACCCAGGGGAACTGTTTTTT.

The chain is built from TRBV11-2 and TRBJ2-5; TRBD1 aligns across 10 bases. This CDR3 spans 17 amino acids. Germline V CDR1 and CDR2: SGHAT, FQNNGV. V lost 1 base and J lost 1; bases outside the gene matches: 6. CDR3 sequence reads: CASSLGTGTGVQETQYF. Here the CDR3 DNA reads TGTGCCAGCAGCTTAGGAACCGGGACAGGGGTCCAAGAGACCCAGTACTTC. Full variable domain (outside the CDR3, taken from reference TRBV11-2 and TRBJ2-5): EAGVAQSPRYKIIEKRQSVAFWCNPISGHATLYWYQQILGQGPKLLIQFQNNGVVDDSQLPKDRFSAERLKGVDSTLKIQPAKLEDSAVYLCASSLGTGTGVQETQYFGPGTRLLVL.

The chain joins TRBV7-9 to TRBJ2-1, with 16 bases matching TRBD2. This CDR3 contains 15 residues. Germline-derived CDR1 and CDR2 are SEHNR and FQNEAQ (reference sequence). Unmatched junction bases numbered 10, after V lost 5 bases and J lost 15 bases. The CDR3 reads CASSGGLAGGPFLFF. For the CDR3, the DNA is TGTGCCAGCAGCGGGGGACTAGCGGGAGGGCCTTTCCTGTTCTTC.

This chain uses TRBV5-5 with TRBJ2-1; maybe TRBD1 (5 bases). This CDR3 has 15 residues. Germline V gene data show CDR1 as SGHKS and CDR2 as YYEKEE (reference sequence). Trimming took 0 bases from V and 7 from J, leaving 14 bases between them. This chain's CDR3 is CASSLGQGSLNEQFF. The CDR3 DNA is TGTGCCAGCAGCTTGGGGCAGGGATCCCTTAATGAGCAGTTCTTC.

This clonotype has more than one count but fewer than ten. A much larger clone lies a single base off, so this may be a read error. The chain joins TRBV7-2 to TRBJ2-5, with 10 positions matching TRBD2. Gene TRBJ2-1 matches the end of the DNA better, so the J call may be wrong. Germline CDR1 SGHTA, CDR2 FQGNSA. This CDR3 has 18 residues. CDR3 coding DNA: TGTGCCAGCAGCCTCCGCCGGGGAGCGGGAGGGCCGGGAGAGACCCAGTTCTTC. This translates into CASSLRRGAGGPGETQFF.

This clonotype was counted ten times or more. The CDR3 DNA reads TGTGCCAGCAGCCAAGCGGCGGTATTGGACACTGAAGCTTTCTTT. Its translation: CASSQAAVLDTEAFF. This chain uses TRBV3-1 with TRBJ1-1; D is unclear. This CDR3 region has 15 residues. Germline CDR1 reads LGHDT; CDR2 reads YNNKEL (reference sequence). Trimming removed 1 base from V and 3 bases from J, with 12 bases in between.

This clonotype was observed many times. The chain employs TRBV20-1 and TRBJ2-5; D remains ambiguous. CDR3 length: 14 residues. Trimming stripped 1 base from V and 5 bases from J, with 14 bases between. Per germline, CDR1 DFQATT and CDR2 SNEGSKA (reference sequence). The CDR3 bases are TGCAGTGCTAGAGGAAATCAGCCCTCGGAGACCCAGTACTTC. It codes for CSARGNQPSETQYF.

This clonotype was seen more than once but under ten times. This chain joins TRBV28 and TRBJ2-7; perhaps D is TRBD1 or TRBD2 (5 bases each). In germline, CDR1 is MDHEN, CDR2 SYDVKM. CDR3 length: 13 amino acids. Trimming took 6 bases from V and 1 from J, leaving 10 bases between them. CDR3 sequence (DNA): TGTGCCAGCAGGGTCGGGGCTTCCTACGAGCAGTACTTC. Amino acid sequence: CASRVGASYEQYF.

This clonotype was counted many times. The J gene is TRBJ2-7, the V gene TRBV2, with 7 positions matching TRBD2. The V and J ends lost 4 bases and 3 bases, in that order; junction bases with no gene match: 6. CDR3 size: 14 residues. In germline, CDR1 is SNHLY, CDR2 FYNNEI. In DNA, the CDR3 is TGTGCCAGCAGTGTTGGGGGGGAATACTACGAGCAGTACTTC. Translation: CASSVGGEYYEQYF.

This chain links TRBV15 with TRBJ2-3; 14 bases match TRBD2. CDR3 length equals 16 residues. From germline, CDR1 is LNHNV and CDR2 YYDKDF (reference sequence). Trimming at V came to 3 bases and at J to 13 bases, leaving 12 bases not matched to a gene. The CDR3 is CATSRLNPGLAGVKYF. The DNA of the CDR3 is TGTGCCACCAGCAGGCTGAATCCGGGACTAGCGGGAGTTAAGTATTTT.

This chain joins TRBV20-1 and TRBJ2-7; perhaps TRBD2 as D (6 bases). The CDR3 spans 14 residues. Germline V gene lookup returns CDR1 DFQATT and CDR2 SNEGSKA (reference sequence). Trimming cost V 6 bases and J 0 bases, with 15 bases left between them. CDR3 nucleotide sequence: TGCAGTGCCCTCAGCGGGTCCCTCTCCTACGAGCAGTACTTC. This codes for CSALSGSLSYEQYF.

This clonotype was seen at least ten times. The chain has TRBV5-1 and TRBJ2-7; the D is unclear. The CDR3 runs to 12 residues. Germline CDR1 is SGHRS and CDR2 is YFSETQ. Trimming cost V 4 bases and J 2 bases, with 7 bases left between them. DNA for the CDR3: TGCGCCAGCAGCGGTTCTGCCTACGAGCAGTACTTC. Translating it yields CASSGSAYEQYF. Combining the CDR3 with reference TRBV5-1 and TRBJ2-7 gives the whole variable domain KAGVTQTPRYLIKTRGQQVTLSCSPISGHRSVSWYQQTPGQGLQFLFEYFSETQRNKGNFPGRFSGRQFSNSRSEMNVSTLELGDSALYLCASSGSAYEQYFGPGTRLTVT.

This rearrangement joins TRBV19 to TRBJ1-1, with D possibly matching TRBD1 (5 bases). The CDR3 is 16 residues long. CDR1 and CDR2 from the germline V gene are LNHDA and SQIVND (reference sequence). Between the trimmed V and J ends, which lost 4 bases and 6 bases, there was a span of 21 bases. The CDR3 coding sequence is TGTGCCAGTAGTACAGGGCCCTCCCGGGGCCATGCTGAAGCTTTCTTT. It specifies CASSTGPSRGHAEAFF.

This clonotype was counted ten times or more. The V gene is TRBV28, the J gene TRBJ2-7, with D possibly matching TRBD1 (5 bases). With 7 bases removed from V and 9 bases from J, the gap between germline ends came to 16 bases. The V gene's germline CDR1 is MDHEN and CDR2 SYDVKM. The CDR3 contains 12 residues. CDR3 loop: CASTTAGPGQYF. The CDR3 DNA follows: TGTGCCAGCACGACAGCAGGGCCCGGGCAGTACTTC.

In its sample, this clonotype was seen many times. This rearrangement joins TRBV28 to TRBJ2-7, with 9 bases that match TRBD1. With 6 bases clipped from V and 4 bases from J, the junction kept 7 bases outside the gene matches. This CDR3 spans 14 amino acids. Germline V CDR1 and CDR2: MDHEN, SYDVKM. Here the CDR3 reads CASRATGGGYEQYF. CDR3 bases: TGTGCCAGCAGGGCAACAGGGGGCGGATACGAGCAGTACTTC.

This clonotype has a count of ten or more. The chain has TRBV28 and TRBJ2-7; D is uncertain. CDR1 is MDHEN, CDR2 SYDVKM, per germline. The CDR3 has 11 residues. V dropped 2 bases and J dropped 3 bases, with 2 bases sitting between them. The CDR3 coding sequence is TGTGCCAGCAGTTTAAACTACGAGCAGTACTTC. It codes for CASSLNYEQYF.

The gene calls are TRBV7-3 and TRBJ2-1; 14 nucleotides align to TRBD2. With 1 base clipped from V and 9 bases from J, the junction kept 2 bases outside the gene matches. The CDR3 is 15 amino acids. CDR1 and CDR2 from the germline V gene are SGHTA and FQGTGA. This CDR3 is CASSLRLAGGGEQFF. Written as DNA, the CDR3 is TGTGCCAGCAGCTTAAGACTAGCGGGAGGGGGTGAGCAGTTCTTC.

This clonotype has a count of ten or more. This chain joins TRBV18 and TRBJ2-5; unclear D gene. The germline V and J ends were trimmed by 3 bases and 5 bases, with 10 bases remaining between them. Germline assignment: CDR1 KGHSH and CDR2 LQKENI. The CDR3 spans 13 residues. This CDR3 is CASSPGLRETQYF. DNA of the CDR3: TGTGCCAGCTCACCCGGATTGAGGGAGACCCAGTACTTC.

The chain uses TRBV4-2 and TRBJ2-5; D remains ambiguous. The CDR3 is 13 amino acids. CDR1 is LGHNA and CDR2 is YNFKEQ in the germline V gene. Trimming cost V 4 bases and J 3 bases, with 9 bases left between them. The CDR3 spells CASSLRIKETQYF. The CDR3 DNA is TGTGCCAGCAGCCTTCGGATCAAAGAGACCCAGTACTTC.

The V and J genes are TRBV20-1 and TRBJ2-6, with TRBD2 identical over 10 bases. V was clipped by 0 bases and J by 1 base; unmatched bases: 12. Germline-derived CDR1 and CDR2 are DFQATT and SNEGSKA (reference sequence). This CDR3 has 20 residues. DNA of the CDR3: TGCAGTGCTAGAGATGTGCGCGTAGCGGGAGGAGTTTCTGGGGCCAACGTCCTGACTTTC. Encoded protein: CSARDVRVAGGVSGANVLTF.

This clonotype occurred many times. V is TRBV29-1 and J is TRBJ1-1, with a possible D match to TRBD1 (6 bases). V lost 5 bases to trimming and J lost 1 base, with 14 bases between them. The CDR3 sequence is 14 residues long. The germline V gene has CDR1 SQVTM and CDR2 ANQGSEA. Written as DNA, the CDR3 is TGCAGCGTTCCACAGGGAAATCGGAACACTGAAGCTTTCTTT. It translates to CSVPQGNRNTEAFF.